This T cell receptor beta chain was sequenced in a study of T-cell memory formation after mild COVID-19. General study points: Among clones peaking at day 37 in the second wave, SARS-CoV-2 specificity remained unconfirmed.

The CDR3 is made up of 15 amino acids. Germline-derived CDR1 and CDR2 are KGHDR and SFDVKD. J gave up 2 bases and V 12 bases, and 10 bases lay outside the gene matches. The authors produced TCR alpha and TCR beta cDNA libraries with sample barcodes and UMIs by 5'RACE using constant-segment primers. TCRdb re-called the 5' RACE reads through MiXCR, storing one row per CDR3 protein. In the table there are hundreds of thousands of distinct CDR3 sequences, roughly 22% of which are singletons. In its sample, this clonotype was seen a few times. What it binds is not known. Sequencing was performed on PBMCs or a T cell subset sorted from them (not recorded which). The chain uses TRBV24-1 and TRBJ1-5; TRBD1 agrees at 9 bases. The receptor comes from an adult woman who had mild COVID-19 (a few samples of this study predate the infection). Cell type and time point are not known. CDR3 bases: TGTGCCCCAGCCGGGACAGGGAGAGGCAATCAGCCCCAGCATTTT. It yields the protein CAPAGTGRGNQPQHF.